This entry lists 23 T cell receptor beta chains sequenced from one sample in a study of blood T cell repertoires in COVID-19. Measured with immunoSEQ multiplex PCR; TCRdb has only the in-frame clones, and not every one. The sample yields some 140,000 clones, 79% seen once. Material: peripheral blood. The source is a man in his fifties or sixties with acute or convalescent COVID-19.

The gene calls are TRBV10-3 and TRBJ1-4; maybe TRBD1 (6 bases). Trimming pared 8 bases from V and 5 bases from J, leaving 12 bases between. Germline V gene data show CDR1 as ENHRY and CDR2 as SYGVKD. The CDR3 totals 13 residues. CDR3 DNA sequence: TGTGCCATCGGGAGGGGGAAAAATGAAAAACTGTTTTTT. Translation gives CAIGRGKNEKLFF.

The chain links TRBV6-5 to TRBJ1-5; 12 bases fit TRBD1. This CDR3 has 16 amino acids. The V gene's germline CDR1 is MNHEY and CDR2 SVGAGI. The V and J ends lost 4 bases and 6 bases, in that order; junction bases with no gene match: 7. CDR3: CASSSGTGGASQPQHF. As DNA, the CDR3 is TGTGCCAGCAGTTCGGGGACAGGGGGCGCGAGTCAGCCCCAGCATTTT.

The chain recombines TRBV19 with TRBJ1-2; a possible D gene is TRBD1 (5 bases). The CDR3 contains 15 residues. Germline CDR1 and CDR2: LNHDA and SQIVND (reference sequence). For the CDR3, the DNA is TGTGCTTCCGAGGAGGGGCTAGGGACCGCATATGGCTACACCTTC. This codes for CASEEGLGTAYGYTF.

The CDR3 reads CASSPGGYNQPQHF. CDR3 coding DNA: TGTGCCAGCAGTCCCGGGGGGTACAATCAGCCCCAGCATTTT. The chain couples TRBV28 to TRBJ1-5, with D perhaps matching TRBD1 (5 bases). The V end was cut by 5 bases, the J end by 3 bases, with 11 bases between. CDR1 is MDHEN and CDR2 is SYDVKM in the germline V gene. The CDR3 spans 14 residues. The whole variable domain, filled in from reference TRBV28 and TRBJ1-5, reads DVKVTQSSRYLVKRTGEKVFLECVQDMDHENMFWYRQDPGLGLRLIYFSYDVKMKEKGDIPEGYSVSREKKERFSLILESASTNQTSMYLCASSPGGYNQPQHFGDGTRLSIL.

The V call is TRBV29-1, the J call TRBJ1-1; D unresolved. From germline, CDR1 is SQVTM and CDR2 ANQGSEA. V was cut by 7 bases and J by 2 bases, with 14 bases left in between. The CDR3 has 13 amino acids. The CDR3 spells CSGAGTANTEAFF. The CDR3 DNA sequence: TGCAGCGGGGCGGGAACGGCTAACACTGAAGCTTTCTTT.

The chain has TRBV3-1 (or the pseudogene TRBV3-2) and TRBJ2-7; maybe TRBD2 (6 bases). This CDR3 is 12 amino acids long. V was cut by 1 base and J by 10 bases, with 11 bases left in between. Per the germline V gene, CDR1 is LGHDT and CDR2 is YNNKEL (reference sequence). The CDR3 DNA sequence: TGTGCCAGCAGCCAAGGGCAACTAGCACAGTACTTC. It translates to CASSQGQLAQYF.

The CDR3 loop is CASSYEQGYQPQHF. The CDR3 DNA follows: TGTGCCAGCAGTTACGAGCAGGGCTATCAGCCCCAGCATTTT. The V and J genes are TRBV6-6 and TRBJ1-5, with a tentative D call TRBD1 (5 bases). The CDR3 has 14 amino acids. Trimming stripped 2 bases from V and 5 bases from J, with 10 bases between. Germline values: CDR1 MNHNY, CDR2 SVGAGI (reference sequence).

This clone came up a few times. J is TRBJ2-3 and V is TRBV5-4, with 13 nucleotides matching TRBD2. The CDR3 runs 13 residues. Trimming took 3 bases from V and 12 from J; bases not matched to a gene: 4. Germline V gene data show CDR1 as SGHNT and CDR2 as YYREEE (reference sequence). The CDR3 reads CASSSRTSGSQYF. Here the CDR3 DNA reads TGTGCCAGCAGCTCCAGGACTAGCGGGAGTCAGTATTTT.

The J gene is TRBJ1-3, the V gene TRBV21-1. TRBV21-1 is deemed a pseudogene. The CDR3 is 19 amino acids. The CDR3 sequence: CASSKARGDRTHSGNTIYF. CDR3 DNA sequence: TGTGCCAGCAGCAAAGCGCGGGGGGACAGAACTCACTCTGGAAACACCATATATTTT.

This clone has ten or more counts. This chain uses TRBV7-2 with TRBJ2-7, with 8 bases fitting TRBD2. V lost 2 bases, J lost 3 bases, and 6 bases stayed unmatched. The CDR3 totals 15 residues. Germline V gene sequence: CDR1 SGHTA, CDR2 FQGNSA. The CDR3 protein is CASSLSGSSYYEQYF. The CDR3, as DNA: TGTGCCAGCAGCTTAAGCGGGAGCAGTTACTACGAGCAGTACTTC. The full variable domain, completed using reference TRBV7-2 and TRBJ2-7, is GAGVSQSPSNKVTEKGKDVELRCDPISGHTALYWYRQSLGQGLEFLIYFQGNSAPDKSGLPSDRFSAERTGGSVSTLTIQRTQQEDSAVYLCASSLSGSSYYEQYFGPGTRLTVT.

The chain joins TRBV24-1 to TRBJ1-1, with TRBD1 identical over 10 bases. V was clipped by 2 bases and J by 1 base; unmatched bases: 3. Germline values: CDR1 KGHDR, CDR2 SFDVKD. The CDR3 covers 16 residues. CDR3 amino acids: CATSDSRQGANTEAFF. Written as DNA, the CDR3 is TGTGCCACCAGTGATTCGCGACAGGGGGCGAACACTGAAGCTTTCTTT.

The chain couples TRBV28 to TRBJ1-5; 10 positions match TRBD1. V dropped 5 bases and J dropped 5; count of bases not matched to a gene: 9. Germline V gene lookup returns CDR1 MDHEN and CDR2 SYDVKM. This CDR3 spans 16 amino acids. For the CDR3, the DNA is TGTGCCAGCAGTGCGCCGGGACAGGGGCTTGATCAGCCCCAGCATTTT. It is translated as CASSAPGQGLDQPQHF.

The rearrangement links TRBV28 to TRBJ2-5; perhaps TRBD2 as D (5 bases). V shed 6 bases and J shed 4 bases, with 12 bases lying between them. The germline gives CDR1 MDHEN, CDR2 SYDVKM. CDR3 length: 13 residues. CDR3 amino acids: CASRPGVVETQYF. The CDR3 nucleotides read TGTGCCAGCAGGCCCGGGGTGGTAGAGACCCAGTACTTC. The whole variable domain, remainder taken from reference TRBV28 and TRBJ2-5, is DVKVTQSSRYLVKRTGEKVFLECVQDMDHENMFWYRQDPGLGLRLIYFSYDVKMKEKGDIPEGYSVSREKKERFSLILESASTNQTSMYLCASRPGVVETQYFGPGTRLLVL.

V is TRBV27 and J is TRBJ2-7, with 9 bases fitting TRBD1. Losses at the gene ends were 10 bases for V and 4 bases for J; bases not matched to a gene: 14. The CDR3 is 15 amino acids. The germline V gene encodes CDR1 MNHEY and CDR2 SMNVEV (reference sequence). The CDR3, as DNA: TGTGCCACCAGACCCAACAGGGGGCCCATTTACGAGCAGTACTTC. Translated, it gives CATRPNRGPIYEQYF.

The chain combines TRBV30 with TRBJ1-5; D ambiguous. Germline V gene lookup returns CDR1 GTSNPN and CDR2 SVGIG (reference sequence). The CDR3 totals 12 residues. V was pared by 5 bases and J by 6 bases, with 11 bases between. For the CDR3, the DNA is TGTGCCTGGGGCCGGTACGGTCAGCCCCAGCATTTT. It yields the protein CAWGRYGQPQHF. Drawing the rest from reference TRBV30 and TRBJ1-5, the complete variable domain is SQTIHQWPATLVQPVGSPLSLECTVEGTSNPNLYWYRQAAGRGLQLLFYSVGIGQISSEVPQNLSASRPQDRQFILSSKKLLLSDSGFYLCAWGRYGQPQHFGDGTRLSIL.

V usage is TRBV27 and J usage is TRBJ1-5; D call uncertain. CDR3 length: 13 amino acids. V was trimmed by 4 bases and J by 7 bases, leaving 11 bases between them. Per the germline V gene, CDR1 is MNHEY and CDR2 is SMNVEV (reference sequence). This chain's CDR3 is CASSSVGGQPQHF. In DNA, the CDR3 is TGTGCCAGCAGTTCCGTTGGAGGCCAGCCCCAGCATTTT.

V is TRBV9 and J is TRBJ1-2; 8 positions match TRBD1. Per the germline V gene, CDR1 is SGDLS and CDR2 is YYNGEE. CDR3 size: 14 residues. V dropped 0 bases and J dropped 7; count of bases not matched to a gene: 5. The CDR3 nucleotides are TGTGCCAGCAGCGTAGGCCCCAGGGGGCCTGGCTACACCTTC. Its translation: CASSVGPRGPGYTF.

The rearrangement links TRBV9 to TRBJ1-1; D not certain. The CDR3 length is 14 residues. Between the trimmed V and J ends, which lost 2 bases and 1 base, there was a span of 9 bases. CDR1 SGDLS and CDR2 YYNGEE come from the germline V gene. The CDR3 bases are TGTGCCAGCAGCGTCACAACAGCGAACACTGAAGCTTTCTTT. Residues: CASSVTTANTEAFF. Supplemented by reference TRBV9 and TRBJ1-1, the full variable domain reads DSGVTQTPKHLITATGQRVTLRCSPRSGDLSVYWYQQSLDQGLQFLIQYYNGEERAKGNILERFSAQQFPDLHSELNLSSLELGDSALYFCASSVTTANTEAFFGQGTRLTVV.

The V call is TRBV19, the J call TRBJ1-5, with 9 bases lining up with TRBD1. V lost 8 bases to trimming and J lost 4 bases; unmatched junction nucleotides: 6. The CDR3 has 14 residues. Germline assignment: CDR1 LNHDA and CDR2 SQIVND (reference sequence). Here the CDR3 DNA reads TGTGCCAGTCAACAGGGGGCCCGGAATCAGCCCCAGCATTTT. Translating gives CASQQGARNQPQHF.

The genes are TRBV6-5 and TRBJ2-3; possible D gene TRBD2, 6 bases. Trimming stripped 4 bases from V and 1 base from J, with 12 bases between. Per the germline V gene, CDR1 is MNHEY and CDR2 is SVGAGI. The CDR3 length is 15 residues. CDR3 sequence (DNA): TGTGCCAGCAGTTCCCGGCCTAGCGGCACAGATACGCAGTATTTT. This translates into CASSSRPSGTDTQYF.

The chain has TRBV5-6 and TRBJ2-3, with D possibly matching TRBD1 (7 bases). Between the trimmed V and J ends, which lost 4 bases and 10 bases, there was a span of 10 bases. Germline CDR1 and CDR2: SGHDT and YYEEEE. CDR3 length: 11 amino acids. The CDR3 reads CASSAGQPQYF. The CDR3 DNA follows: TGTGCCAGCAGCGCGGGACAGCCGCAGTATTTT.

DNA of the CDR3: TGCGCCAGCAGCCAAGAGCGGGGGTATGAAGCTTTCTTT. This encodes CASSQERGYEAFF. This chain links TRBV4-3 with TRBJ1-1; maybe TRBD1 (5 bases). The CDR3 loop spans 13 amino acids. Germline-derived CDR1 and CDR2 are LGHNA and YSLEER. The ends were cut back, 0 bases at V and 7 bases at J, with 9 bases in the middle.

The J gene is TRBJ1-6, the V gene TRBV6-5; perhaps TRBD1 as D (5 bases). V lost 6 bases to trimming and J lost 0 bases, with 9 bases between them. There are 15 residues in the CDR3. Germline CDR1 reads MNHEY; CDR2 reads SVGAGI. The DNA for the CDR3 is TGTGCCAGCAGGGCAGACAGCTCCTATAATTCACCCCTCCACTTT. Translated: CASRADSSYNSPLHF.